Shown below are 11 T cell receptor beta chains from a single sample sequenced in a study of T cell repertoires in aging, cancer and after chemotherapy. TCR beta rearrangements were amplified from peripheral blood genomic DNA. TRB rearrangements spanning V, D and J were amplified using mixed TRB-A/B primers. TCRdb itself ran the multiplex PCR reads through MiXCR, one entry per CDR3 protein. The profile shows some 11,000 distinct CDR3 sequences, 25% to 35% of them singletons. Sequenced input: blood. The receptors were sampled from a human donor in good health.

This clonotype was detected a few times. The V call is TRBV28, the J call TRBJ2-7; perhaps TRBD1 as D (6 bases). The CDR3 totals 15 residues. V was clipped by 5 bases and J by 5 bases, with 19 bases between them. Germline V lookup: CDR1 MDHEN, CDR2 SYDVKM. CDR3 coding DNA: TGTGCCAGCAGTGTCCTAGCAGGGGATAAGAACGAGCAGTACTTC. Translated, it gives CASSVLAGDKNEQYF.

The chain carries TRBV12-3 or TRBV12-4 and TRBJ1-5; no clear D. Trimming took off 7 bases at V and 0 bases at J, with 16 bases between the two ends. CDR3 length: 16 amino acids. Written as DNA, the CDR3 is TGTGCCAGCACCCGAGGTAGGATGCGTAGCAATCAGCCCCAGCATTTT. Amino acid sequence: CASTRGRMRSNQPQHF.

This clonotype has a handful of counts. The chain employs TRBV28 and TRBJ1-1; D gene ambiguous. Germline V gene data show CDR1 as MDHEN and CDR2 as SYDVKM. The CDR3 contains 16 residues. Trimming removed 3 bases from V and 1 base from J, with 15 bases in between. CDR3 protein: CASSLFLGEKNTEAFF. The CDR3 DNA reads as TGTGCCAGCAGTTTGTTCCTGGGAGAAAAGAACACTGAAGCTTTCTTT.

V usage is TRBV7-9 and J usage is TRBJ1-4; 7 bases map to TRBD1. There are 15 residues in the CDR3. The germline CDR1 and CDR2 sequences are SEHNR and FQNEAQ (reference sequence). J gave up 3 bases and V 4 bases, and 5 bases lay outside the gene matches. CDR3 DNA sequence: TGTGCCAGCAGCTCGAGACAGGGACCTAATGAAAAACTGTTTTTT. Its protein is CASSSRQGPNEKLFF.

This clonotype was seen a few times. This chain joins TRBV28 and TRBJ1-2, with unresolved D. The CDR3 spans 13 residues. The V and J ends lost 6 bases and 6 bases respectively, with 14 bases between them. Germline V gives CDR1 MDHEN, CDR2 SYDVKM. CDR3 residues: CASRRDISNGYTF. The CDR3 nucleotides read TGTGCCAGCAGACGTGACATTAGTAATGGCTACACCTTC.

The chain recombines TRBV10-1 with TRBJ2-5; D is possibly TRBD2 (5 bases). CDR1 is WNHNN and CDR2 is SYGVQD in the germline V gene (reference sequence). This CDR3 spans 13 amino acids. V lost 3 bases and J lost 7, with 12 bases in between. The CDR3 DNA sequence: TGCGCCAGCAGTGACCGCCAACTAGGGACCCAGTACTTC. Its protein is CASSDRQLGTQYF.

This clonotype has more than one count but fewer than ten. J is TRBJ1-3 and V is TRBV7-2; D may be TRBD1 (6 bases). CDR1 is SGHTA and CDR2 is FQGNSA in the germline V gene. The germline V and J ends were trimmed by 7 bases and 4 bases, with 17 bases remaining between them. This CDR3 is 15 amino acids long. CDR3 sequence: CASIKTGQRGNTIYF. The CDR3 bases are TGTGCCAGCATCAAAACAGGACAGAGAGGAAACACCATATATTTT.

V usage is TRBV12-3 or TRBV12-4 and J usage is TRBJ1-1; perhaps TRBD1 as D (5 bases). There are 13 residues in the CDR3. Trimming took 6 bases from V and 4 from J, leaving 12 bases between them. The CDR3 protein is CASRAGLGTEAFF. The CDR3 coding sequence is TGTGCCAGCAGAGCAGGGTTGGGCACTGAAGCTTTCTTT.

The CDR3 loop is CAATEGWPGQPQHF. The CDR3 DNA reads as TGTGCTGCCACCGAGGGTTGGCCGGGTCAGCCCCAGCATTTT. The V gene is TRBV24-1, the J gene TRBJ1-5; no reliable D call. Germline-derived CDR1 and CDR2 are KGHDR and SFDVKD. This CDR3 has 14 amino acids.

This clonotype turned up a few times. The chain combines TRBV7-2 with TRBJ2-1; 7 nucleotides match TRBD1. With 4 bases clipped from V and 8 bases from J, the junction kept 5 bases outside the gene matches. This CDR3 is built from 13 residues. The germline gives CDR1 SGHTA, CDR2 FQGNSA. The CDR3 spells CASSYTGVDEQFF. DNA of the CDR3: TGTGCCAGCAGCTACACAGGGGTGGATGAGCAGTTCTTC. Full variable domain (rest looked up from reference TRBV7-2 and TRBJ2-1): GAGVSQSPSNKVTEKGKDVELRCDPISGHTALYWYRQSLGQGLEFLIYFQGNSAPDKSGLPSDRFSAERTGGSVSTLTIQRTQQEDSAVYLCASSYTGVDEQFFGPGTRLTVL.

This clonotype came up a few times. The chain is built from TRBV20-1 and TRBJ1-5, with 10 bases that match TRBD1. From germline, CDR1 is DFQATT and CDR2 SNEGSKA (reference sequence). V trimming: 5 bases; J trimming: 7 bases; junction bases outside the gene matches: 11. The CDR3 contains 15 residues. The CDR3 DNA reads TGCAGTGCTCTCCCCGGGACAGGGGATCGGCAGCCCCAGCATTTT. It is translated as CSALPGTGDRQPQHF.